This entry is about one T cell receptor beta chain. These data originate in a study of cytomegalovirus exposure and HLA in healthy donors. V was pared by 3 bases and J by 1 base, with 6 bases of the junction left unmatched. Looked up from germline, CDR1 is SGHNT and CDR2 is YYREEE (reference sequence). This CDR3 region has 16 residues. Researchers ran the PCR with 60 Vbeta and 13 Jbeta primers. Libraries were prepared by immunoSEQ multiplex PCR; TCRdb keeps only in-frame clonotypes and omits some of them. The table has about 210,000 clones, about 84% seen once. The sample taken for sequencing was PBMCs. The chain uses TRBV5-4 and TRBJ2-1, with 8 bases matching TRBD1. The sequence derives from a woman younger than 45 in good health and CMV-seropositive. The DNA for the CDR3 is TGTGCCAGCAGCTCCGGGCAGGGGGCATCCTACAATGAGCAGTTCTTC. The encoded protein is CASSSGQGASYNEQFF.